Given below is one TCR beta chain in context. The sample belongs to a study of T cell responses to AZD1222 COVID-19 vaccine. Clones were sequenced by immunoSEQ multiplex PCR, and TCRdb holds only the in-frame ones, with some missing. The table records about 180,000 clones, 90% to 95% of them present only once. This CDR3 has 15 amino acids. The germline V gene has CDR1 SNHLY and CDR2 FYNNEI. V lost 7 bases and J 0 bases, leaving 10 bases between the germline ends. The clonotype comes from an adult who received the AZD1222 COVID-19 vaccine. The chain employs TRBV2 and TRBJ2-6; D uncertain. The source material was peripheral blood, sampled 28 days after the second AZD1222 dose. The CDR3 nucleotides are TGTGCCAGCAATCGGCGGACCTCTGGGGCCAACGTCCTGACTTTC. Translation: CASNRRTSGANVLTF. Full variable domain (rest looked up from reference TRBV2 and TRBJ2-6): EPEVTQTPSHQVTQMGQEVILRCVPISNHLYFYWYRQILGQKVEFLVSFYNNEISEKSEIFDDQFSVERPDGSNFTLKIRSTKLEDSAMYFCASNRRTSGANVLTFGAGSRLTVL.